Sequencing of this TCR beta chain was carried out in a study of T cells in Graves' hyperthyroidism and ophthalmopathy. Findings of the study overall: Within blood appeared most thyroid clonotypes that had expanded above 0.001. A model using 13 V-J features told ophthalmopathy apart from stable hyperthyroidism.

As to this clonotype: Its specificity is not known.

Germline CDR1 is DFQATT and CDR2 is SNEGSKA (reference sequence). This CDR3 comprises 14 residues. After removal of 4 bases from V and 6 bases from J, the junction contained 6 bases not matched to a gene. From RNA transcripts, TCR beta CDR3 regions were amplified. HTBI primers were employed in a first-round RT-PCR of the TCR CDR3. TCRdb passed the multiplex PCR reads through MiXCR, listing each CDR3 protein once. The data contain approximately 700,000 distinct CDR3 sequences, roughly 46% of them seen just once; the ten biggest clones take up about 7.7%. The sample consisted of peripheral blood or thyroid tissue (not recorded which). The chain recombines TRBV20-1 with TRBJ1-6; TRBD1 agrees at 7 bases. This TCR was recovered from an adult man with Graves' disease, either hyperthyroidism or ophthalmopathy (not recorded which). The CDR3 sequence: CSATTGAANSPLHF. Here the CDR3 DNA reads TGCAGTGCTACAACAGGGGCGGCTAATTCACCCCTCCACTTT.